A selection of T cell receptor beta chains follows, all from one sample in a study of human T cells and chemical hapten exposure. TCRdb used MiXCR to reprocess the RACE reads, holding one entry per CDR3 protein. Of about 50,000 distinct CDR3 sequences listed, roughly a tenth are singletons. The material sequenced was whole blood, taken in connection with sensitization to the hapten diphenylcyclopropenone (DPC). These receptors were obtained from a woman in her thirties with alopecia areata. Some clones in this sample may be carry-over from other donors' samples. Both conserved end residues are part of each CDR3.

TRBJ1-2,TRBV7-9,CASSLVVQPSNYGYTF
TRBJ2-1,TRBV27,CASSLVPDMSGGSYNEQFF
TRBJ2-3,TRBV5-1,CASSPQTGRSTDTQYF
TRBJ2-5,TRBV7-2,CASSLDLAGGETQYF
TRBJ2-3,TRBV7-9,CASSLVTATDTQYF
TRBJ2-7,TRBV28,CASSFLGASSYEQYF
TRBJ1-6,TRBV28,CASSLGGGRASPLHF
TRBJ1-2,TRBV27,CASSSRTANYGYTF
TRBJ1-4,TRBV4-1,CASSQDQVPGREKLFF
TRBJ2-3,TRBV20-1,CSARGGTSGADTQYF
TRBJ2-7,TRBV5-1,CASSLGIGEQYF
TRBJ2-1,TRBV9,CASSLTSGGANEQFF
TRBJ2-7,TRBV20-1,CSATGQGGNYEQYF
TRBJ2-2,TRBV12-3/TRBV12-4,CASRSGDGDTGELFF
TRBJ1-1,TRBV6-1,CASRTTVNTEAFF
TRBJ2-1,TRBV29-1,CSVAGLSYNEQFF
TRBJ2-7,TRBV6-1,CASRDKRQAPYEQYF
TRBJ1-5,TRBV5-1,CASSPAPGPDQPQHF
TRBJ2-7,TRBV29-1,CSVGQGNEQYF
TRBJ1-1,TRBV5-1,CASMRDPDTEAFF
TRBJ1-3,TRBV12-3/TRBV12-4,CASSSSGTPPGNTIYF
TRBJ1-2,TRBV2,CASSVGVANYGDTF
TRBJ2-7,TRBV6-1,CASSEPFRQLSYEQYF
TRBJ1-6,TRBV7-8,CASSSGVTYNSPLHF
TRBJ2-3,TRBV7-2,CASSSGTPSGTDTQYF
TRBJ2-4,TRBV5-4,CASSPGGGRVGNIQYF
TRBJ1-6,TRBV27,CASSPIARDSPSSYNSPLHF
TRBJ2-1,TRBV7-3,CASSPSWTGGREQFF
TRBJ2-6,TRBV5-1,CASSLTFTVANVLTF
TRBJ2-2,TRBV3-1,CASSATGPRWTGELFF
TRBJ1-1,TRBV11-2,CASSRTVQAFF
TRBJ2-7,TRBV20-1,CSASLRGACSYEQYF
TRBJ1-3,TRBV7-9,CASSGRDTLRRNTIYF
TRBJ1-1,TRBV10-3,CAISPEVGQAKAFF
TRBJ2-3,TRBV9,CASSVGGGGGSTDTQYF
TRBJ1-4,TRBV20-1,CSAGETANEKLFF
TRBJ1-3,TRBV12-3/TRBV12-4,CASSRQGRYGNTIYF
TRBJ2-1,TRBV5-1,CASSGGRTYNEQFF
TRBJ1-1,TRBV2,CATLWGRLNTEAFF
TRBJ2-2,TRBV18,CASSPPATGELFF
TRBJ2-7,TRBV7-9,CASSSPEGLPYEQYF
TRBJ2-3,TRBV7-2,CASSSRQGSDTQYF
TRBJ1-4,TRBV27,CASGRWDEKLFF
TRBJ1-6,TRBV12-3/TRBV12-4,CASSLGNSPLHF
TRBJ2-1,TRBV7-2,CASSLVIAENEQFF